These 17 T cell receptor beta chains were sequenced from one sample in a study of OX40 agonist ivuxolimab in advanced cancers. Library preparation employed the immunoSEQ multiplex PCR assay. TCRdb retrieved this table from immuneACCESS and kept in-frame rearrangements only. Not all clones are present; in checked studies, unresolved V genes account for under half, and no reason is known for the remainder. The sample table records 66,000 or so clones; 92% of these occur just once. Approximately 20% of the sample comes from the top ten. Material: CD4+ or CD8+ T cells sorted from blood, obtained in a trial of the OX40 agonist ivuxolimab. These receptors were obtained from an adult with an advanced solid tumor such as melanoma, head and neck, liver or kidney cancer.

V is TRBV10-3 and J is TRBJ2-7; no definite D call. The V end lost 9 bases, the J end lost 0 bases, and 6 bases lay between the germline ends. The germline V gene has CDR1 ENHRY and CDR2 SYGVKD. This CDR3 contains 11 residues. The CDR3 DNA reads as TGTGCCATAGGATTCTCCTACGAGCAGTACGTC. Its translation: CAIGFSYEQYV.

This clone showed up just once. The V call is TRBV30, the J call TRBJ2-1; 10 bases line up with TRBD2. V shed 6 bases and J 6 bases; nucleotides not matched to a gene: 2. Germline CDR1 GTSNPN, CDR2 SVGIG (reference sequence). This CDR3 is built from 12 residues. CDR3: CACGTSANEQFF. The DNA of the CDR3 is TGTGCCTGTGGGACTAGCGCCAATGAGCAGTTCTTC.

In nucleotides, the CDR3 is TGTGCCTGGAGTGTGGTTGACACCATATATTTT. Its translation is CAWSVVDTIYF. This chain joins TRBV30 and TRBJ1-3; no clear D gene. This CDR3 has 11 amino acids. Deletions cut 0 bases from V and 8 bases from J, with 5 bases between. Germline V gives CDR1 GTSNPN, CDR2 SVGIG (reference sequence).

The chain combines TRBV6-5 with TRBJ2-1; tentative D call: TRBD2 (5 bases). The CDR3 has 13 amino acids. V was pared by 6 bases and J by 2 bases, with 8 bases between. From germline, CDR1 is MNHEY and CDR2 SVGAGI. The CDR3 here is CASRGAAYNEQFF. The CDR3 bases are TGTGCCAGCAGGGGAGCCGCCTACAATGAGCAGTTCTTC.

This chain links TRBV7-3 with TRBJ2-2; no definite D call. V was cut by 2 bases and J by 7 bases, with 8 bases left in between. CDR1 SGHTA and CDR2 FQGTGA come from the germline V gene. CDR3 length: 13 residues. CDR3 amino acids: CASSLGRLGELFF. For the CDR3, the DNA is TGTGCCAGCAGCTTAGGTAGGCTCGGGGAGCTGTTTTTT.

The chain joins TRBV12-2 to TRBJ1-3; TRBD1 is the table's D call and was not checked against the DNA. TRBV12-2 is shown as a pseudogene. The CDR3 spans 18 residues. This CDR3 reads CASRPGSGRVSTGNTIYF. In nucleotides, the CDR3 is TGTGCAAGTCGCCCAGGGTCCGGCAGGGTCTCTACTGGAAACACCATATATTTT.

The CDR3 here is CASSLGGLYGYTF. CDR3 bases: TGTGCCAGCAGCTTAGGTGGACTCTATGGCTACACCTTC. The V call is TRBV11-2, the J call TRBJ1-2; no clear D. V gave up 1 base and J gave up 4 bases, with 7 bases separating them. The V gene's germline CDR1 is SGHAT and CDR2 FQNNGV. The CDR3 consists of 13 residues.

The rearrangement links TRBV19 to TRBJ2-3; D is ambiguous. V was cut by 5 bases and J by 2 bases, with 5 bases left in between. Germline-derived CDR1 and CDR2 are LNHDA and SQIVND (reference sequence). CDR3 size: 12 residues. CDR3 residues: CASSSLTDTQYF. In DNA form, the CDR3 reads TGTGCCAGTAGTTCTCTCACAGATACGCAGTATTTT.

Comments on this clone: This sample includes further DNA sequences coding for the same CDR3. The V gene is TRBV28, the J gene TRBJ2-3; D unclear. V was pared by 3 bases and J by 2 bases, with 6 bases between. The germline CDR1 and CDR2 sequences are MDHEN and SYDVKM. The CDR3 length is 13 residues. The CDR3 reads CASSFRLTDTQYF. The CDR3 DNA reads TGTGCCAGCAGTTTTAGGCTCACAGATACGCAGTATTTT.

The chain combines TRBV28 with TRBJ2-1, with D possibly TRBD2 on 6 matching bases. The germline V and J ends were trimmed by 4 bases and 5 bases, with 18 bases remaining between them. From germline, CDR1 is MDHEN and CDR2 SYDVKM. This CDR3 comprises 16 residues. The CDR3 DNA sequence: TGTGCCAGCAGTTGGGGCCATTTGGGGGGAAACAATGAGCAGTTCTTC. Amino acids: CASSWGHLGGNNEQFF.

CDR3 protein: CASSPNRRTSGSYNEQFF. CDR3 nucleotides: TGTGCCAGCAGTCCAAATCGGAGGACTAGCGGGTCCTACAATGAGCAGTTCTTC. V gene TRBV28 combines with J gene TRBJ2-1; 11 bases are shared with TRBD2. The CDR3 contains 18 residues. Germline V CDR1 and CDR2: MDHEN, SYDVKM. The ends lost 5 bases at V and 1 base at J; junction bases unmatched: 10.

The chain has TRBV15 and TRBJ1-5; the D is unclear. The CDR3 runs to 14 residues. With 3 bases removed from V and 0 bases from J, the gap between germline ends came to 6 bases. Germline CDR1 reads LNHNV; CDR2 reads YYDKDF (reference sequence). CDR3 loop: CATSRKSSNQPQHF. DNA for the CDR3: TGTGCCACCAGCAGGAAGAGTAGCAATCAGCCCCAGCATTTT.

The chain is built from TRBV7-9 and TRBJ2-3; a weak D match, TRBD2 (5 bases). The CDR3 has 16 residues. Trimming cost V 4 bases and J 5 bases, with 19 bases left between them. CDR1 and CDR2 (germline): SEHNR, FQNEAQ (reference sequence). CDR3 in DNA: TGTGCCAGCAGCTCCACTCGGACTGGCTCACGAGATACGCAGTATTTT. Its protein is CASSSTRTGSRDTQYF.

V usage is TRBV11-2 and J usage is TRBJ1-2, with TRBD1 matching over 8 bases. From germline, CDR1 is SGHAT and CDR2 FQNNGV. Germline trimming cut 6 bases from V and 4 bases from J; bases unmatched to any gene: 7. This CDR3 is built from 14 residues. The CDR3 loop is CASSLDRAGYGYTF. In DNA, the CDR3 is TGTGCCAGCAGTCTGGACAGGGCAGGCTATGGCTACACCTTC. The entire variable domain, with the rest obtained from reference TRBV11-2 and TRBJ1-2, is as follows: EAGVAQSPRYKIIEKRQSVAFWCNPISGHATLYWYQQILGQGPKLLIQFQNNGVVDDSQLPKDRFSAERLKGVDSTLKIQPAKLEDSAVYLCASSLDRAGYGYTFGSGTRLTVV.

The chain combines TRBV28 with TRBJ1-5, with D possibly TRBD1 on 5 matching bases. The length of the CDR3 is 13 residues. V was shortened by 10 bases and J by 2 bases, with 12 bases between the two germline ends. Per germline, CDR1 MDHEN and CDR2 SYDVKM. The CDR3 coding sequence is TGTGCCACCCGGACCAGGGGCAATCAGCCCCAGCATTTT. Translated, it gives CATRTRGNQPQHF.

CDR3 protein: CASSFIGTAYEQYF. In DNA form, the CDR3 reads TGTGCCAGCAGTTTCATAGGGACAGCCTACGAGCAGTACTTC. The chain links TRBV27 to TRBJ2-7; 7 bases align to TRBD1. J lost 2 bases, V lost 3 bases, and 4 bases had no gene match. CDR3 length: 14 amino acids. Germline V CDR1 and CDR2: MNHEY, SMNVEV (reference sequence).

The chain combines TRBV14 with TRBJ1-1; D is unclear. V was pared by 2 bases and J by 4 bases, with 17 bases between. Germline V gene sequence: CDR1 SGHDN, CDR2 FVKESK. The length of the CDR3 is 16 residues. The CDR3 DNA sequence: TGTGCCAGCAGCCAATACCTCGGCCCTAGAAGCACTGAAGCTTTCTTT. Its protein product is CASSQYLGPRSTEAFF. The whole variable domain, filled in from reference TRBV14 and TRBJ1-1, reads EAGVTQFPSHSVIEKGQTVTLRCDPISGHDNLYWYRRVMGKEIKFLLHFVKESKQDESGMPNNRFLAERTGGTYSTLKVQPAELEDSGVYFCASSQYLGPRSTEAFFGQGTRLTVV.